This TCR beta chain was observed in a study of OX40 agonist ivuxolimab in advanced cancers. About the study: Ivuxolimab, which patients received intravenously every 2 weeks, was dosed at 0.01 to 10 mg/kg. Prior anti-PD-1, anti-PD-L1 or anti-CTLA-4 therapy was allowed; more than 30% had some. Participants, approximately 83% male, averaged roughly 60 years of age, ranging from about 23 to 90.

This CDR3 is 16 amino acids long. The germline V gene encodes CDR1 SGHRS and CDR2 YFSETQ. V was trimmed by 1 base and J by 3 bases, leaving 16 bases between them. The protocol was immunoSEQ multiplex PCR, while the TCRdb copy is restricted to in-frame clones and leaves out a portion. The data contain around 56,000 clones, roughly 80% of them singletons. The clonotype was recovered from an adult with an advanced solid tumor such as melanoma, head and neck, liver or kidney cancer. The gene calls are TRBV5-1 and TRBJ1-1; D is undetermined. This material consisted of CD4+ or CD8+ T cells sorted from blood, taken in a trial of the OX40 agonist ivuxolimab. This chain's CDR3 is CASSLLPTLGYTEAFF. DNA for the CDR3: TGCGCCAGCAGCTTGCTACCCACCCTAGGCTACACTGAAGCTTTCTTT.